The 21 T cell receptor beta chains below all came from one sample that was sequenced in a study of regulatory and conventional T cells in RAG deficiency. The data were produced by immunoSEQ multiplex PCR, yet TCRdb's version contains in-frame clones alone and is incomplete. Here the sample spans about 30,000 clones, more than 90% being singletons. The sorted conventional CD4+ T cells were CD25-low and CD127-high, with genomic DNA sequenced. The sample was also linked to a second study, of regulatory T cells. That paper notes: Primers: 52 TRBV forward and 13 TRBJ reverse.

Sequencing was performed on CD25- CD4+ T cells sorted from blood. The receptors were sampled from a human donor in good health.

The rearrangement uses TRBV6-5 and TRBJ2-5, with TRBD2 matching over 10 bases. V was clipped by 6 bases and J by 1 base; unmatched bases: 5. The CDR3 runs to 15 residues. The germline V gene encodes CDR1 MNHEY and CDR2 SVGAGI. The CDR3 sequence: CASRLSGGTQETQYF. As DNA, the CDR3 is TGTGCCAGCAGACTTAGCGGGGGGACCCAAGAGACCCAGTACTTC.

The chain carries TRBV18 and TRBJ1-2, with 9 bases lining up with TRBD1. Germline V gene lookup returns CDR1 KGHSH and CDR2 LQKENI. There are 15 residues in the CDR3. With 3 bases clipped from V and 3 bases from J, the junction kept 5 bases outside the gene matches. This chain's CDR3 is CASSPRTGADYGYTF. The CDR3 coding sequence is TGTGCCAGCTCACCCCGGACAGGGGCTGACTATGGCTACACCTTC.

CDR3 bases: TGTGCCAGCTCACCACCGGGGTTTAGCGGGAGGGCAAGCAATGAGCAGTTCTTC. It specifies CASSPPGFSGRASNEQFF. The chain joins TRBV18 to TRBJ2-1; 11 nucleotides align to TRBD2. Per germline, CDR1 KGHSH and CDR2 LQKENI. V gave up 0 bases and J gave up 6 bases; unmatched junction bases: 10. The CDR3 is 18 residues long.

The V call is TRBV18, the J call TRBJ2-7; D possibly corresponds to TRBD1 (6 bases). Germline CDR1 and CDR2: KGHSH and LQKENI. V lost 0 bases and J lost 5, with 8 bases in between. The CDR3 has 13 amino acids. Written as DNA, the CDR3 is TGTGCCAGCTCACCACCCGGGACAAACGAGCAGTACTTC. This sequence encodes CASSPPGTNEQYF. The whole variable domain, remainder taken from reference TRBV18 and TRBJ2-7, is NAGVMQNPRHLVRRRGQEARLRCSPMKGHSHVYWYRQLPEEGLKFMVYLQKENIIDESGMPKERFSAEFPKEGPSILRIQQVVRGDSAAYFCASSPPGTNEQYFGPGTRLTVT.

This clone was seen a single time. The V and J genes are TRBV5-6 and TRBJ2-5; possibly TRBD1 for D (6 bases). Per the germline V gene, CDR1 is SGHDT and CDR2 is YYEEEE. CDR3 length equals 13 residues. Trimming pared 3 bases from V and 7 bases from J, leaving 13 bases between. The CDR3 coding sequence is TGTGCCAGCAGCTCGACAGGCAGGGTGACCCAGTACTTC. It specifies CASSSTGRVTQYF.

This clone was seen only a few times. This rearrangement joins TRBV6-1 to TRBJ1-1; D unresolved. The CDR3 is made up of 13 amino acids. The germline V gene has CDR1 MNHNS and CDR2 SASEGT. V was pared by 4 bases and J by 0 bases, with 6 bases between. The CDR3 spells CASSGELNTEAFF. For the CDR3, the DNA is TGTGCCAGCAGTGGCGAATTGAACACTGAAGCTTTCTTT.

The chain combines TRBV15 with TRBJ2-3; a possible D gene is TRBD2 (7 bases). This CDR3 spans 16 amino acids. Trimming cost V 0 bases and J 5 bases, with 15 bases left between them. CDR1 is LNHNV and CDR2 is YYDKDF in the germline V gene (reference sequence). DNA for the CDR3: TGTGCCACCAGCAGAGATCGAACAGGGAGGGAAGATACGCAGTATTTT. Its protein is CATSRDRTGREDTQYF.

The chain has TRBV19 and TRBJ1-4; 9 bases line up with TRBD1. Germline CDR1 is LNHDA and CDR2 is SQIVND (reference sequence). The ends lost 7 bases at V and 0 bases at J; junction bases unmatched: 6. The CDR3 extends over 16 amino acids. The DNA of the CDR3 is TGTGCCAGTACCCCCAGGGACAGGGCAACTAATGAAAAACTGTTTTTT. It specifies CASTPRDRATNEKLFF.

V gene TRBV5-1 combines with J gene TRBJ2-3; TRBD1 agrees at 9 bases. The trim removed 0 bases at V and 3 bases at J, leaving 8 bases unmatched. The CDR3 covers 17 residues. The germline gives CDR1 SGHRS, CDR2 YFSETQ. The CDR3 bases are TGCGCCAGCAGCTTGGATCACCCGGGACAGGGAACAGATACGCAGTATTTT. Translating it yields CASSLDHPGQGTDTQYF.

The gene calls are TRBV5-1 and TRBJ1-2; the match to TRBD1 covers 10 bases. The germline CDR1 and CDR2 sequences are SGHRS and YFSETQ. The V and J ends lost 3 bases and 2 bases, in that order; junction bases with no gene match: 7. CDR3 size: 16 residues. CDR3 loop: CASSSTGTGANYGYTF. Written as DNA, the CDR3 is TGCGCCAGCAGCTCCACCGGGACAGGGGCCAACTATGGCTACACCTTC.

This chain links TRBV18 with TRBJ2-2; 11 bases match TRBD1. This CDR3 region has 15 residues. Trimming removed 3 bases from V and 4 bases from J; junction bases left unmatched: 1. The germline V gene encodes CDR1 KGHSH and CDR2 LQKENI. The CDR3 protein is CASSPGTGGTGELFF. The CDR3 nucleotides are TGTGCCAGCTCACCTGGGACAGGGGGCACCGGGGAGCTGTTTTTT.

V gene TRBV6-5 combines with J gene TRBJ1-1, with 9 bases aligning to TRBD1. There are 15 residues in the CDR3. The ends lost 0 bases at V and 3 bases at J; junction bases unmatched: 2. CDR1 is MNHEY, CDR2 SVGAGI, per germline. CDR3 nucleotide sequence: TGTGCCAGCAGTTACTCAGGACAGGGGCACACTGAAGCTTTCTTT. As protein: CASSYSGQGHTEAFF.

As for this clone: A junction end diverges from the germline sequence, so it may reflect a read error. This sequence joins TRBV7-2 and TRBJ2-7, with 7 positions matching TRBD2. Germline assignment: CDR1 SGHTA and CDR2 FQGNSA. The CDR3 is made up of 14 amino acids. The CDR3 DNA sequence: TGTGCCAGCAACTTAAGGCGGGGGATGACCGAGCAGTACTTC. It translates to CASNLRRGMTEQYF.

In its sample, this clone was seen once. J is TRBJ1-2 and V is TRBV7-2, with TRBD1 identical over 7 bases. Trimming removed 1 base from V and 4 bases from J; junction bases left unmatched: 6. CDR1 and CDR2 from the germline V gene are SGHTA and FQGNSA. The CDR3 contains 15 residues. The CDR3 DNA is TGTGCCAGCAGCTTAGTGGACAGGAGTACCTATGGCTACACCTTC. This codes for CASSLVDRSTYGYTF.

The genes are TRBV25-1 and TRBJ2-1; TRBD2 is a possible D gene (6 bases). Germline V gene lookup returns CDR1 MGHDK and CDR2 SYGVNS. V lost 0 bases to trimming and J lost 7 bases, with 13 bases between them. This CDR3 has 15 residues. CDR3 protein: CASSEYGGVANEQFF. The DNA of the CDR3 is TGTGCCAGCAGTGAATACGGGGGAGTCGCAAATGAGCAGTTCTTC.

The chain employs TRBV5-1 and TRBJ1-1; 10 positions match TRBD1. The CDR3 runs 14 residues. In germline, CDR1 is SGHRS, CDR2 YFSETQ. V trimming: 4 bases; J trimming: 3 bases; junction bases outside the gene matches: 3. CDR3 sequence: CASSRGTGDTEAFF. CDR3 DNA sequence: TGCGCCAGCAGCAGAGGGACAGGGGACACTGAAGCTTTCTTT.

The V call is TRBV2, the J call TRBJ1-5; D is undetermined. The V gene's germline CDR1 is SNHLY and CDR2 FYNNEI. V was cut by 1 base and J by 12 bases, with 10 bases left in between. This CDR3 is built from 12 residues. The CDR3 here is CASSEEAVIQHF. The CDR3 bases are TGTGCCAGCAGTGAAGAAGCGGTGATCCAGCATTTT.

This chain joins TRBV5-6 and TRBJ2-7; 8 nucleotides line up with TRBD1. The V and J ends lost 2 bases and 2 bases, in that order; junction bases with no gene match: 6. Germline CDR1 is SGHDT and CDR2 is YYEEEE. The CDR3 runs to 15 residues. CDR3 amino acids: CASSLSTGATYEQYF. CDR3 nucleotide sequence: TGTGCCAGCAGCTTATCGACAGGGGCAACCTACGAGCAGTACTTC.

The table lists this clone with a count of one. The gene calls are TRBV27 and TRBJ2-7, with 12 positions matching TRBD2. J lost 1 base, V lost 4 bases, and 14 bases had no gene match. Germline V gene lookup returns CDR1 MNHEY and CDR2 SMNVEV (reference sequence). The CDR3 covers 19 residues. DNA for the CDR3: TGTGCCAGCAGTTCCCCGTCTAGCGGGAGGGCCATTCTATCCTACGAGCAGTACTTC. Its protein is CASSSPSSGRAILSYEQYF.

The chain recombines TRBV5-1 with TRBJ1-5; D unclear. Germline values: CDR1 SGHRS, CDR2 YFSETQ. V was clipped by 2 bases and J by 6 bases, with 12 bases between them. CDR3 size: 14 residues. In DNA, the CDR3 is TGCGCCAGCAGCTTCGATGTCGGGGTTCAGCCCCAGCATTTT. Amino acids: CASSFDVGVQPQHF.

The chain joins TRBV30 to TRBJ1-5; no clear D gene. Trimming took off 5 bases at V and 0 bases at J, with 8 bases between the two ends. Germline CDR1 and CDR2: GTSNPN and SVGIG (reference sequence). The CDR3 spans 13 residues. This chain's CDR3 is CAWCGDSNQPQHF. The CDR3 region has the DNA TGTGCCTGGTGCGGGGATAGCAATCAGCCCCAGCATTTT.